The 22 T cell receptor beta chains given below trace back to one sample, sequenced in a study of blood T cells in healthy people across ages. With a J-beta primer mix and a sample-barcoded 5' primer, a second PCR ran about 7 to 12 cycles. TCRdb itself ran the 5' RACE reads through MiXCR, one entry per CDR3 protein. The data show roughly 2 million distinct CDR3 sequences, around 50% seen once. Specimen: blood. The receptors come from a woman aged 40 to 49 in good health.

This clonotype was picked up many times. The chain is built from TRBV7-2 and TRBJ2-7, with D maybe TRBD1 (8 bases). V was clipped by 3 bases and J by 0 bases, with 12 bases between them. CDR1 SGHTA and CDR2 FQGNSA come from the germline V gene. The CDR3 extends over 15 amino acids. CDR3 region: CASSLGGTGSYEQYF. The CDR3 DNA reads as TGTGCCAGCAGCTTGGGGGGGACAGGCTCCTACGAGCAGTACTTC.

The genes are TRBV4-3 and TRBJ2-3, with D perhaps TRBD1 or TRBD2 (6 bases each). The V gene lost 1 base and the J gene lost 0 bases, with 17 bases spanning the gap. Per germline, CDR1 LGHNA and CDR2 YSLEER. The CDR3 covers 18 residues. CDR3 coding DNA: TGCGCCAGCAGCCAAGGGGGGGCAGCGGACGCTAGCACAGATACGCAGTATTTT. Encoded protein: CASSQGGAADASTDTQYF.

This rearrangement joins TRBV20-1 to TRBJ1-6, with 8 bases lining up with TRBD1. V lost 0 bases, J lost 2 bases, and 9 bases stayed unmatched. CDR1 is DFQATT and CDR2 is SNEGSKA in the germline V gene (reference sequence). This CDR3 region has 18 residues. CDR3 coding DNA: TGCAGTGCTAGAGATTGGGGCACAGGGGGTGCCTATAATTCACCCCTCCACTTT. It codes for CSARDWGTGGAYNSPLHF.

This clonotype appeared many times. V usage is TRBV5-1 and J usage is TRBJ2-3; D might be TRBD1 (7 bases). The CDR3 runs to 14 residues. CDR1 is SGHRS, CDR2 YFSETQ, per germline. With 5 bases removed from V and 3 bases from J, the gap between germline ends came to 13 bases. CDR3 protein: CASRSAGGTDTQYF. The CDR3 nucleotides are TGCGCCAGCAGATCGGCAGGGGGGACAGATACGCAGTATTTT.

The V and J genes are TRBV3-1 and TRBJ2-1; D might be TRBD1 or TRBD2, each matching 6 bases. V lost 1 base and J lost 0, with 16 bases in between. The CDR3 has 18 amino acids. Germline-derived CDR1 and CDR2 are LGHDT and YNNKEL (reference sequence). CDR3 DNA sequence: TGTGCCAGCAGCCAAGTCCTAGGAGGGGGGAGCTCCTACAATGAGCAGTTCTTC. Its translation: CASSQVLGGGSSYNEQFF.

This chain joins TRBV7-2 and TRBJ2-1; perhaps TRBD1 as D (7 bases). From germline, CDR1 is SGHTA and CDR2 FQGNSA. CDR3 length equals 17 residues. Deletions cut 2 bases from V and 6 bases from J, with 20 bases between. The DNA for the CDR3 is TGTGCCAGCAGCTTATTAGGCAGGGGGGATTTCAGCAATGAGCAGTTCTTC. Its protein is CASSLLGRGDFSNEQFF.

The CDR3 region is CSARVPRVFSNEQYF. The CDR3 bases are TGCAGTGCTAGAGTGCCCAGGGTTTTTAGTAATGAGCAGTACTTC. The chain combines TRBV20-1 with TRBJ2-5, with D tentatively TRBD1 (5 bases). The germline CDR1 and CDR2 sequences are DFQATT and SNEGSKA (reference sequence). There are 15 residues in the CDR3. V lost 1 base and J lost 11, with 23 bases in between.

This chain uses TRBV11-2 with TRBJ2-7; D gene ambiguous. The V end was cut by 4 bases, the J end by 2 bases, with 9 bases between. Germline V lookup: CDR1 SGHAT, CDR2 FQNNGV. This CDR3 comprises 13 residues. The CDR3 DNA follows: TGTGCCAGCAGCTCCCTCCGCACCTACGAGCAGTACTTC. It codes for CASSSLRTYEQYF. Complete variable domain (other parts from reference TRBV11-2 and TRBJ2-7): EAGVAQSPRYKIIEKRQSVAFWCNPISGHATLYWYQQILGQGPKLLIQFQNNGVVDDSQLPKDRFSAERLKGVDSTLKIQPAKLEDSAVYLCASSSLRTYEQYFGPGTRLTVT.

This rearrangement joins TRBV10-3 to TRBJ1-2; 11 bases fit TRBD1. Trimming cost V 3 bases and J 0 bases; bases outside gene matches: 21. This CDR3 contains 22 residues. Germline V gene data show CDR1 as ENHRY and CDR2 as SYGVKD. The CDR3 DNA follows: TGTGCCATCAGTGACTTTTCGGGACAGGGGGATGGGGCAGAAGGGCCTAACTATGGCTACACCTTC. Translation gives CAISDFSGQGDGAEGPNYGYTF.

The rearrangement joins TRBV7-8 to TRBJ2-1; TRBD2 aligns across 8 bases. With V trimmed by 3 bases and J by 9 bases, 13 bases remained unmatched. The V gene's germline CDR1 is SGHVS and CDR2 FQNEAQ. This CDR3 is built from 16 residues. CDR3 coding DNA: TGTGCCAGCAGCTTTGAGGGGACTAGGGGGGGGAGTGAGCAGTTCTTC. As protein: CASSFEGTRGGSEQFF.

In nucleotides, the CDR3 is TGCGCCAGCAGGAAAGACAGGGGAGGCACAGATACGCAGTATTTT. Its translation is CASRKDRGGTDTQYF. V and J are TRBV5-1 and TRBJ2-3; 8 bases map to TRBD1. Germline CDR1 reads SGHRS; CDR2 reads YFSETQ. The CDR3 runs 15 residues. With 5 bases clipped from V and 1 base from J, the junction kept 6 bases outside the gene matches.

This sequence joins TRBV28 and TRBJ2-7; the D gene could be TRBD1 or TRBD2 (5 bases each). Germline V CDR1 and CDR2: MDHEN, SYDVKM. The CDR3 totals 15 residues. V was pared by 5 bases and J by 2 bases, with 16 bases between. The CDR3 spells CASSQSGWGTYEQYF. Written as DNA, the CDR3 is TGTGCCAGCAGTCAGTCGGGGTGGGGGACCTACGAGCAGTACTTC.

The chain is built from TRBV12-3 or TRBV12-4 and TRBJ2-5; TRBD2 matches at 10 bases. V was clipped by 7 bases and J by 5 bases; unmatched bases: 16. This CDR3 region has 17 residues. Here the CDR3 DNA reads TGTGCCAGCACCCACAGCGGGGGGGCCCTTGATTCGGAGACCCAGTACTTC. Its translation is CASTHSGGALDSETQYF.

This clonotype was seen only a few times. The CDR3, as DNA: TGCAGGGCACGGAAGTCTGGAAGCTATGGCTACACCTTC. Amino acid sequence: CRARKSGSYGYTF. The chain is built from TRBV20-1 and TRBJ1-2, with D unclear. This CDR3 has 13 amino acids. Germline V lookup: CDR1 DFQATT, CDR2 SNEGSKA (reference sequence).

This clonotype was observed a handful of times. This CDR3 reads CAIRGRIGGTDTQYF. The CDR3 DNA is TGTGCCATCCGAGGACGTATAGGCGGCACAGATACGCAGTATTTT. V usage is TRBV10-3 and J usage is TRBJ2-3, with D uncertain. Germline values: CDR1 ENHRY, CDR2 SYGVKD. This CDR3 spans 15 amino acids. V lost 8 bases and J 1 base, leaving 16 bases between the germline ends.

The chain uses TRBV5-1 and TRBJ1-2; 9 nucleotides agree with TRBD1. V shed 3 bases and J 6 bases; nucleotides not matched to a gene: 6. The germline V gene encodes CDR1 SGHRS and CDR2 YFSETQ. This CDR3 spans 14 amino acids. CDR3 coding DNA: TGCGCCAGCAGCTCTGGACAGGGGATCGATGGCTACACCTTC. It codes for CASSSGQGIDGYTF.

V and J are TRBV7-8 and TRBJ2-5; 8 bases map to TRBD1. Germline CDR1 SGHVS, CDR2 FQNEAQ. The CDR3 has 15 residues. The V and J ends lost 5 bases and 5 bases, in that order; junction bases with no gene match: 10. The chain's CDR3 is CASSNGQGSAETQYF. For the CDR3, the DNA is TGTGCCAGCAGCAACGGACAGGGCTCTGCGGAGACCCAGTACTTC.

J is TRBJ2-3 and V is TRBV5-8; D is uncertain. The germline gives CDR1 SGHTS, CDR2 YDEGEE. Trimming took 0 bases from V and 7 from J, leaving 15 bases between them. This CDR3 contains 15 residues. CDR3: CASSLVDGPRNTQYF. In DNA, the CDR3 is TGTGCCAGCAGCTTGGTGGACGGTCCCAGGAATACGCAGTATTTT. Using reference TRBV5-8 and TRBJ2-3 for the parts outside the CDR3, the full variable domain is EAGVTQSPTHLIKTRGQQATLRCSPISGHTSVYWYQQALGLGLQFLLWYDEGEERNRGNFPPRFSGRQFPNYSSELNVNALELEDSALYLCASSLVDGPRNTQYFGPGTRLTVL.

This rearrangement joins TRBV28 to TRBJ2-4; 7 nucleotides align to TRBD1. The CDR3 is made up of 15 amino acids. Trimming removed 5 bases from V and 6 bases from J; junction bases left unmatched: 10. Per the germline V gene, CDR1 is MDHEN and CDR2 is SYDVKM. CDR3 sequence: CASSIRRQGGNIQYF. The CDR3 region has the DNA TGTGCCAGCAGTATTCGGCGACAGGGTGGAAACATTCAGTACTTC.

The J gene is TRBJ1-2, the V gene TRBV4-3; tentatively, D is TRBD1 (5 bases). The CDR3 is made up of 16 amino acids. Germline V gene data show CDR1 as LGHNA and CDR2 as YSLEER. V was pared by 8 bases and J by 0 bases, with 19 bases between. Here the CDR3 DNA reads TGCGCCAGCGGGGCTCCGGGACCCGGAGCTAACTATGGCTACACCTTC. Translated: CASGAPGPGANYGYTF.

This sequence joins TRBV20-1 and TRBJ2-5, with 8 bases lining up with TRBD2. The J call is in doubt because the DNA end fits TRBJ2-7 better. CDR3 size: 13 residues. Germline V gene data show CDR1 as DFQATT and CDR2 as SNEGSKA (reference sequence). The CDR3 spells CSAPGERETEQYF. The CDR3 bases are TGCAGTGCACCCGGCGAGCGGGAGACCGAGCAGTACTTC.

The CDR3 nucleotides read TGCGCCAGCAGCCAAGGTTGGGGTAGCGATGAGCAGTTCTTC. This translates into CASSQGWGSDEQFF. The V call is TRBV4-1, the J call TRBJ2-1, with D maybe TRBD2 (5 bases). Trimming removed 1 base at V and 8 bases at J, with 12 bases between. This CDR3 is 14 amino acids long. CDR1 is MGHRA and CDR2 is YSYEKL in the germline V gene.